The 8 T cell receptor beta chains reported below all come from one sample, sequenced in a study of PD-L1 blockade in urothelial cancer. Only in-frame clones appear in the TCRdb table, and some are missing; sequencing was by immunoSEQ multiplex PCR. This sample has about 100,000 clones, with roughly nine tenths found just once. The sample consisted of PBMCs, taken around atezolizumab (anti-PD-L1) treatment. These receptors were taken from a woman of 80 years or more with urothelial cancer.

The CDR3 is CASSVGILGLAGKQIYEQYF. Written as DNA, the CDR3 is TGTGCCAGCAGCGTGGGGATACTAGGACTAGCGGGCAAGCAAATCTACGAGCAGTACTTC. J is TRBJ2-7 and V is TRBV9; 11 positions agree with TRBD2. The trim removed 2 bases at V and 3 bases at J, leaving 19 bases unmatched. CDR3 size: 20 residues. From germline, CDR1 is SGDLS and CDR2 YYNGEE.

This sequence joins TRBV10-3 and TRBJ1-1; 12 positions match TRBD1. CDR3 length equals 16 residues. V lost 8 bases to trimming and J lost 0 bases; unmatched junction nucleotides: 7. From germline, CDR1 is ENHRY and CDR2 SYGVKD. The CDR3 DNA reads TGTGCCATCGGGGGGACAGGGGGCAGCTTGAACACTGAAGCTTTCTTT. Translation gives CAIGGTGGSLNTEAFF.

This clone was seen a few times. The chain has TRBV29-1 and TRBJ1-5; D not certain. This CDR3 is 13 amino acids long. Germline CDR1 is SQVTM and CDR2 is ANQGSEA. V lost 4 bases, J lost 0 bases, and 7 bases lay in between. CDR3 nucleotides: TGCAGCGTTGCCGAGAATAGCAATCAGCCCCAGCATTTT. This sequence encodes CSVAENSNQPQHF.

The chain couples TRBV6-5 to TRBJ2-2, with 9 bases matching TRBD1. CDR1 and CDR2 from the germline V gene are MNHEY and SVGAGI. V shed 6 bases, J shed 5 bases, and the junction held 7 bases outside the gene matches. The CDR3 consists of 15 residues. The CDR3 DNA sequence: TGTGCCAGCAGCAACAGGGGGCGCGGTACCGGGGAGCTGTTTTTT. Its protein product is CASSNRGRGTGELFF.

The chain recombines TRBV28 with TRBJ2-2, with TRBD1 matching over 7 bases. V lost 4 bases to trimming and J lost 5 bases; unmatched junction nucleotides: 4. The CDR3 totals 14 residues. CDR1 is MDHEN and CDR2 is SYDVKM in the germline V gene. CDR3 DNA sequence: TGTGCCAGCAGTTCGACAGGGCAGACCGGGGAGCTGTTTTTT. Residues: CASSSTGQTGELFF.

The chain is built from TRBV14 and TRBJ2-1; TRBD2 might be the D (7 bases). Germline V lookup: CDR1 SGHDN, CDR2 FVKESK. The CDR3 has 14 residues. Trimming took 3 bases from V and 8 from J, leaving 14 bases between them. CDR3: CASSHAGGPDEQFF. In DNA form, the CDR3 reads TGTGCCAGCAGCCACGCCGGGGGGCCGGATGAGCAGTTCTTC.

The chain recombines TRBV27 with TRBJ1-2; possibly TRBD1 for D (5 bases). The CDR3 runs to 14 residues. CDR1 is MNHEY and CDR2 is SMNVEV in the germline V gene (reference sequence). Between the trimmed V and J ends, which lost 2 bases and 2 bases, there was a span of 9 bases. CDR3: CASSLVRGNYGYTF. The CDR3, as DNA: TGTGCCAGCAGTTTAGTACGGGGGAACTATGGCTACACCTTC.

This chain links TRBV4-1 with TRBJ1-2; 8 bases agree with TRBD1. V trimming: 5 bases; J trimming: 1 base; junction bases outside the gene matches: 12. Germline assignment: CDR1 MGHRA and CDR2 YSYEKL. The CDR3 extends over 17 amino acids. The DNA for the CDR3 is TGCGCCAGCAGCTCCGGGACAGGACGCGCCCTTAACTATGGCTACACCTTC. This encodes CASSSGTGRALNYGYTF.